The present TCR beta chain was sequenced within a study of T-cell reconstitution after alpha-beta-depleted transplantation in children. The germline V and J ends were trimmed by 5 bases and 3 bases, with 18 bases remaining between them. Germline CDR1 is SGHDT and CDR2 is YYEEEE. This CDR3 is built from 16 residues. The TCRbeta library incorporated unique molecular identifiers. TCRdb reprocessed the PCR reads with MiXCR, giving one entry per CDR3 protein. The sample records 350,000 to 500,000 distinct CDR3 sequences, roughly 43% being singletons. This clonotype was detected only once. Source: PBMCs, taken before TCRalphabeta/CD19-depleted stem cell transplant. This receptor was identified in a girl aged 2-10 years with aplastic anemia, due to receive a stem cell transplant. The chain recombines TRBV5-6 with TRBJ2-1, with TRBD1 as a possible D gene (7 bases). CDR3 residues: CASSEKSQGGYNEQFF. CDR3 sequence (DNA): TGTGCCAGCAGTGAAAAGTCGCAGGGGGGCTACAATGAGCAGTTCTTC.